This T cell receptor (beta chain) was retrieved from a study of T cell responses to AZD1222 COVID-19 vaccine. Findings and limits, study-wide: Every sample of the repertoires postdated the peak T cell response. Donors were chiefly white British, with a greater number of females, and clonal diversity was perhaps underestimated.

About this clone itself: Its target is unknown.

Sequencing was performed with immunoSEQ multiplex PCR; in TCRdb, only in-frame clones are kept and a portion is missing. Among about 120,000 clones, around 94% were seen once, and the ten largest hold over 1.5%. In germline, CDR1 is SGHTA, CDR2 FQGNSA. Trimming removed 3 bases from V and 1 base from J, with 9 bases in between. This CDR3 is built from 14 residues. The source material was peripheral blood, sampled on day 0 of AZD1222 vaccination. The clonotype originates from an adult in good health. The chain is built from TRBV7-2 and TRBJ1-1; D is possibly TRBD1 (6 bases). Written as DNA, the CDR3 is TGTGCCAGCAGCTTGGACAGTACGAACACTGAAGCTTTCTTT. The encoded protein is CASSLDSTNTEAFF. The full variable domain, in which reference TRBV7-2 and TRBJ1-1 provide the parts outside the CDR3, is GAGVSQSPSNKVTEKGKDVELRCDPISGHTALYWYRQSLGQGLEFLIYFQGNSAPDKSGLPSDRFSAERTGGSVSTLTIQRTQQEDSAVYLCASSLDSTNTEAFFGQGTRLTVV.